This T cell receptor beta chain came from a study of T cell repertoires in cytomegalovirus infection. As for this clonotype: Antigen specificity is unknown.

TCRdb reprocessed the reads via MiXCR and lists one record per CDR3 protein. This sample carries about 770,000 distinct CDR3 sequences, approximately 32% of them seen once, and the ten largest clones take around 13%. The CDR3 consists of 14 residues. The junction had 1 base not matched to a gene; V was cut back by 2 bases and J by 5 bases. CDR1 is LNHDA, CDR2 SQIVND, per germline (reference sequence). General observations from the study: Summed public TCR beta family frequency identified CMV carriers bearing the relevant HLA.

Specimen: cultured CD8+ T cells from PBMCs, collected from culture after CMV antigen stimulation. V is TRBV19 and J is TRBJ2-1; 9 bases are a match to TRBD2. The receptor comes from a human donor in good health (CMV status not recorded). Some clones in this sample may be carry-over from other donors' samples. CDR3 amino acids: CASSIIAGDNEQFF. The CDR3 DNA sequence: TGTGCCAGTAGTATAATAGCGGGGGACAATGAGCAGTTCTTC.